A selection of T cell receptor beta chains follows, all from one sample in a study of graft-versus-host responses after intestinal transplantation. Generated by immunoSEQ multiplex PCR, the TCRdb table keeps only in-frame clones and is missing some. This table has around 13,000 clones, about 83% appearing once. This material consisted of PBMCs, taken after intestinal transplantation. These receptors were taken from a human patient who received an intestinal transplant, so some T cells may come from the graft donor. CDR3s include the opening cysteine and the closing phenylalanine or tryptophan. The D gene is left open where the match is weak.

.	TRBV5-1	TRBJ2-1	TGCGCCAGCAGCCCCCGGGTCACTGTCTATGAGCAGTTCTTC	CASSPRVTVYEQFF
TRBD2	TRBV10-3	TRBJ2-7	TGTGCCATCAGATCAACTAGCGGGAGGCTCAGCTCCTACGAGCAGTACTTC	CAIRSTSGRLSSYEQYF
.	TRBV6-6	TRBJ1-2	TGTGCCAGCAGTTACGGGGCAGACTATGGCTACACCTTC	CASSYGADYGYTF
TRBD1	TRBV4-2	TRBJ1-4	TGTGCCAGCAGCCTTGGGACAGGGGGCGTAACAACTAATGAAAAACTGTTTTTT	CASSLGTGGVTTNEKLFF
.	TRBV6-6	TRBJ1-2	TGTGCCAGCAGTTACTCGGGGCGCTTAGACTATGGCTACACCTTC	CASSYSGRLDYGYTF
.	TRBV13	TRBJ2-7	TGTGCCAGCAGCTTAGGCGACTCGATTCTCTACGAGCAGTACTTC	CASSLGDSILYEQYF
.	TRBV11-3	TRBJ1-2	TGTGCCAGCAGCTCCCCGAACCCATATGGCTACACCTTC	CASSSPNPYGYTF
.	TRBV6-1	TRBJ2-2	TGTGCCAGCAGTGAATTATTAGGCACCGGGGAGCTGTTTTTT	CASSELLGTGELFF
.	TRBV6-5	TRBJ2-5	TGTGCCAGCAAACAGGGCGGACAAGAGACCCAGTACTTC	CASKQGGQETQYF
TRBD2	TRBV9	TRBJ2-7	TGTGCCAGCAGCGTAAGGACTAGCCTTTTCCCGGGGTTC	CASSVRTSLFPGF